This record looks at one T cell receptor beta chain sequence and its context. Random hexamers were used to reverse transcribe the RNA input (about 0.5 to 1 ug). TCRdb itself ran the immunoSEQ multiplex PCR reads through MiXCR, one entry per CDR3 protein. The data hold about 120,000 distinct CDR3 sequences, with around 93% observed a single time. The sample comes from a study of CD8 T cells in Susac syndrome. CD8+ and CD4+ T cells from blood underwent TCR beta sequencing. Negative magnetic isolation gave CD8+ and CD4+ cells; FACS enriched CD8+ TEMRA. J gave up 3 bases and V 4 bases, and 8 bases lay outside the gene matches. The CDR3 length is 15 residues. Germline V gives CDR1 SGHVS, CDR2 FNYEAQ.

The J gene is TRBJ2-7, the V gene TRBV7-6, with TRBD1 matching 8 bases. Sample: CD8+ T cells from PBMCs. This TCR was sampled from a human donor in good health. The CDR3 DNA reads as TGTGCCAGCAGCTCGAGCGCAGGGGGCGTCTACGAGCAGTACTTC. Translating gives CASSSSAGGVYEQYF.